Listed here are 22 T cell receptor beta chains from one sample, sequenced in a study of blood T cell repertoires in COVID-19. Data came from immunoSEQ multiplex PCR; TCRdb stores just in-frame clones and leaves some out. The data contain 200,000 to 300,000 clones, around four fifths of them singletons. Sequenced sample: peripheral blood. Every receptor here comes from a woman in her 70s with acute or convalescent COVID-19.

To note about this clone: At one end, the junction sequence differs from germline, possibly due to a read error. The CDR3 sequence: CASREDRVAKNIQYF. In nucleotides, the CDR3 is TGTGCCAGCAGGGAAGACAGGGTGGCCAAAAACATTCAGTACTTC. The gene calls are TRBV2 and TRBJ2-4, with 7 nucleotides matching TRBD1. Germline CDR1 reads SNHLY; CDR2 reads FYNNEI. There are 15 residues in the CDR3.

The chain has TRBV18 and TRBJ1-1; D might be TRBD1 (5 bases). CDR3 size: 16 residues. The V gene lost 1 base and the J gene lost 1 base, with 13 bases spanning the gap. CDR1 KGHSH and CDR2 LQKENI come from the germline V gene. The CDR3 here is CASSPRQGVGNTEAFF. The CDR3, as DNA: TGTGCCAGCTCACCACGGCAGGGTGTCGGGAACACTGAAGCTTTCTTT.

This chain connects TRBV4-3 to TRBJ2-3; 7 bases match TRBD1. The CDR3 has 15 amino acids. Germline values: CDR1 LGHNA, CDR2 YSLEER. With V trimmed by 4 bases and J by 0 bases, 4 bases remained unmatched. The CDR3 DNA reads TGCGCCAGCAGCCGGGACAGAGACAGCACAGATACGCAGTATTTT. It translates to CASSRDRDSTDTQYF.

The chain is built from TRBV10-1 and TRBJ1-1; perhaps TRBD1 as D (6 bases). CDR3 size: 12 residues. Germline V CDR1 and CDR2: WNHNN, SYGVQD (reference sequence). V lost 2 bases, J lost 5 bases, and 6 bases lay in between. The chain's CDR3 is CASSEQGTEAFF. The CDR3 DNA is TGCGCCAGCAGTGAGCAGGGGACTGAAGCTTTCTTT.

J is TRBJ2-1 and V is TRBV4-3, with TRBD2 matching 11 bases. Per germline, CDR1 LGHNA and CDR2 YSLEER. This CDR3 is 16 amino acids long. Losses at the gene ends were 4 bases for V and 5 bases for J; bases not matched to a gene: 7. The chain's CDR3 is CASSLSGGVRNNEQFF. In nucleotides, the CDR3 is TGCGCCAGCAGCCTTAGCGGGGGGGTGAGAAACAATGAGCAGTTCTTC.

The gene calls are TRBV6-5 and TRBJ1-2; 10 bases align to TRBD1. Trimming cost V 0 bases and J 7 bases; bases outside gene matches: 5. The CDR3 has 15 amino acids. Germline lookup yields CDR1 MNHEY and CDR2 SVGAGI. CDR3 in DNA: TGTGCCAGCAGTTACTCGAGTGGGACAGGGGCTGGCTACACCTTC. Translated, it gives CASSYSSGTGAGYTF.

The V gene is TRBV5-1, the J gene TRBJ2-3; D remains unclear. Trimming took 2 bases from V and 1 from J, leaving 8 bases between them. This CDR3 has 14 amino acids. Germline V gene data show CDR1 as SGHRS and CDR2 as YFSETQ. The CDR3 nucleotides read TGCGCCAGCAGCTTAAGTAGAGGCACAGATACGCAGTATTTT. Translation: CASSLSRGTDTQYF.

J is TRBJ2-5 and V is TRBV11-2; D is uncertain. This CDR3 contains 14 residues. V lost 1 base and J lost 5, with 11 bases in between. In germline, CDR1 is SGHAT, CDR2 FQNNGV. The CDR3 DNA sequence: TGTGCCAGCAGCTTAGCCTTCGACTTGGAGACCCAGTACTTC. This translates into CASSLAFDLETQYF. Together with reference TRBV11-2 and TRBJ2-5, the CDR3 gives the full variable domain: EAGVAQSPRYKIIEKRQSVAFWCNPISGHATLYWYQQILGQGPKLLIQFQNNGVVDDSQLPKDRFSAERLKGVDSTLKIQPAKLEDSAVYLCASSLAFDLETQYFGPGTRLLVL.

This clone was detected once. This sequence joins TRBV4-2 and TRBJ1-5, with TRBD1 matching over 7 bases. The junction had 8 bases not matched to a gene; V was cut back by 0 bases and J by 6 bases. The CDR3 length is 16 residues. Germline CDR1 and CDR2: LGHNA and YNFKEQ. The chain's CDR3 is CASSQDGDSGFQPQHF. As DNA, the CDR3 is TGTGCCAGCAGCCAAGATGGGGACAGCGGGTTTCAGCCCCAGCATTTT.

The V call is TRBV5-5, the J call TRBJ1-1; D is perhaps TRBD1 (5 bases). Germline CDR1 reads SGHKS; CDR2 reads YYEKEE (reference sequence). V dropped 2 bases and J dropped 6 bases, with 14 bases sitting between them. This CDR3 region has 14 residues. The CDR3 DNA follows: TGTGCCAGCAGCTTAAGGCAGGGTAAGGCTGAAGCTTTCTTT. Its protein product is CASSLRQGKAEAFF.

The chain is built from TRBV5-4 and TRBJ2-7; 8 nucleotides agree with TRBD2. Germline V lookup: CDR1 SGHNT, CDR2 YYREEE (reference sequence). The CDR3 covers 14 residues. The V and J ends lost 0 bases and 1 base, in that order; junction bases with no gene match: 0. This CDR3 is CASSLVAGSYEQYF. The CDR3 DNA reads as TGTGCCAGCAGCTTGGTAGCGGGATCCTACGAGCAGTACTTC.

A single count supports this clone. The chain has TRBV6-6 and TRBJ1-1; D remains unclear. Germline assignment: CDR1 MNHNY and CDR2 SVGAGI (reference sequence). V was trimmed by 2 bases and J by 1 base, leaving 8 bases between them. The CDR3 consists of 14 residues. This chain's CDR3 is CASSYDEGNTEAFF. The DNA for the CDR3 is TGTGCCAGCAGTTACGATGAGGGGAACACTGAAGCTTTCTTT.

V is TRBV5-5 and J is TRBJ1-1, with TRBD1 matching over 12 bases. V dropped 3 bases and J dropped 5; count of bases not matched to a gene: 8. Looked up from germline, CDR1 is SGHKS and CDR2 is YYEKEE (reference sequence). The CDR3 covers 16 residues. The CDR3, as DNA: TGTGCCAGCAGCTCGAGGGGACAGGGGGCTTTGACTGAAGCTTTCTTT. Translation: CASSSRGQGALTEAFF.

For the CDR3, the DNA is TGTGCCAGCAGCCAGGGGGGTAGCTCTGGAAACACCATATATTTT. Its translation is CASSQGGSSGNTIYF. V and J are TRBV7-9 and TRBJ1-3; the match to TRBD1 covers 7 bases. Unmatched junction bases numbered 4, after V lost 5 bases and J lost 0 bases. The CDR3 loop spans 15 amino acids. Germline V gene lookup returns CDR1 SEHNR and CDR2 FQNEAQ (reference sequence).

V gene TRBV7-9 combines with J gene TRBJ2-3; the match to TRBD2 covers 8 bases. The CDR3 consists of 16 residues. Trimming removed 2 bases from V and 1 base from J; junction bases left unmatched: 5. From germline, CDR1 is SEHNR and CDR2 FQNEAQ (reference sequence). Here the CDR3 reads CASSLTSSGRTDTQYF. The CDR3 DNA reads TGTGCCAGCAGCTTAACGTCTAGCGGGCGCACAGATACGCAGTATTTT.

The CDR3 is CASSQGPTDYEQYF. CDR3 DNA: TGTGCCAGCAGCCAAGGGCCGACAGATTACGAGCAGTACTTC. The chain combines TRBV3-1 (or the pseudogene TRBV3-2) with TRBJ2-7; tentatively, D is TRBD1 (5 bases). Trimming shortened V by 1 base and J by 4 bases, and 11 bases separated the two germline ends. Germline CDR1 reads LGHDT; CDR2 reads YNNKEL (reference sequence). CDR3 length: 14 residues.

The chain has TRBV18 and TRBJ1-2; D is perhaps TRBD1 (5 bases). V was cut by 3 bases and J by 4 bases, with 12 bases left in between. CDR1 is KGHSH, CDR2 LQKENI, per germline. The CDR3 has 14 amino acids. The CDR3 sequence: CASSPAGRTYGYTF. The CDR3 nucleotides are TGTGCCAGCTCACCCGCGGGACGCACCTATGGCTACACCTTC.

The chain couples TRBV27 to TRBJ2-1, with 13 bases fitting TRBD2. Germline CDR1 MNHEY, CDR2 SMNVEV (reference sequence). V was clipped by 6 bases and J by 10 bases; unmatched bases: 9. The CDR3 is made up of 15 amino acids. The CDR3 spells CASSPGTSGKGEQFF. CDR3 bases: TGTGCCAGCAGCCCCGGGACTAGCGGGAAAGGGGAGCAGTTCTTC.

The CDR3 DNA is TGCAGCGTCATGGGACAGGGAATCGATGGCTACACCTTC. Protein: CSVMGQGIDGYTF. The J gene is TRBJ1-2, the V gene TRBV29-1; 9 bases are shared with TRBD1. Germline trimming cut 6 bases from V and 6 bases from J; bases unmatched to any gene: 8. Germline loops: CDR1 SQVTM, CDR2 ANQGSEA. This CDR3 is built from 13 residues. The entire variable domain, with the rest obtained from reference TRBV29-1 and TRBJ1-2, is as follows: SAVISQKPSRDICQRGTSLTIQCQVDSQVTMMFWYRQQPGQSLTLIATANQGSEATYESGFVIDKFPISRPNLTFSTLTVSNMSPEDSSIYLCSVMGQGIDGYTFGSGTRLTVV.

This chain connects TRBV6-6 to TRBJ1-2; TRBD1 might be the D (5 bases). The germline V gene encodes CDR1 MNHNY and CDR2 SVGAGI (reference sequence). Trimming stripped 2 bases from V and 8 bases from J, with 12 bases between. The CDR3 length is 13 residues. The DNA for the CDR3 is TGTGCCAGCAGTTACACCGACAGAGTAGGCTACACCTTC. Its translation is CASSYTDRVGYTF.

The chain employs TRBV18 and TRBJ1-6; 11 positions agree with TRBD1. The V and J ends lost 3 bases and 9 bases, in that order; junction bases with no gene match: 4. The CDR3 is made up of 15 amino acids. Germline-derived CDR1 and CDR2 are KGHSH and LQKENI. The CDR3 spells CASSPGQGVGSPLHF. The CDR3, as DNA: TGTGCCAGCTCACCGGGACAGGGGGTAGGTTCACCCCTCCACTTT.

The chain has TRBV4-2 and TRBJ1-5; D gene unclear. Germline assignment: CDR1 LGHNA and CDR2 YNFKEQ. Trimming cost V 1 base and J 2 bases, with 6 bases left between them. This CDR3 has 14 residues. CDR3: CASSQGHGNQPQHF. For the CDR3, the DNA is TGTGCCAGCAGCCAAGGGCACGGCAATCAGCCCCAGCATTTT.